The source of this T cell receptor (beta chain) is a study of blood T cell repertoires in COVID-19. Overall study context: The cDNA or gDNA used as material had been derived from T cells, B-cell-depleted T cells, or PBMCs.

The method was immunoSEQ multiplex PCR; TCRdb's version includes in-frame clones alone and lacks a portion of them. Among about 49,000 clones, over 90% were seen once, and the ten largest hold approximately 3%. The junction had 5 bases not matched to a gene; V was cut back by 6 bases and J by 3 bases. The CDR3 has 14 residues. Germline CDR1 reads SGHRS; CDR2 reads YFSETQ. The sequence was obtained from a human donor in a cohort sampled during active COVID-19. The rearrangement uses TRBV5-1 and TRBJ2-3; the match to TRBD1 covers 9 bases. Sample: peripheral blood. For the CDR3, the DNA is TGCGCCAGCATCCGGGACAGGGAGACAGATACGCAGTATTTT. Translation: CASIRDRETDTQYF.